Following are 11 T cell receptor beta chains from one sample sequenced in a study of vaccination and CD4 T cells after COVID-19. These TCRs' antigens remain unknown. Cultured CD4+ T-cell DNA underwent Oncomine TCR Beta short-read sequencing. MiXCR, applied by TCRdb to the PCR reads, yields one record per CDR3 protein. Of under 15,000 distinct CDR3 sequences in the sample, approximately 50% are singletons; the top ten hold 30%. Treatment here: roughly 10-day PBMC culture with coronavirus spike peptide pools or control peptides (ViraFEST assay). Sequencing used CD4+ T cells from blood, cultured in vitro. These TCRs come from a human donor who had recovered from COVID-19.

V usage is TRBV11-3 and J usage is TRBJ2-3; no firm D call. Looked up from germline, CDR1 is SGHNT and CDR2 is YENEEA. V lost 2 bases, J lost 1 base, and 10 bases lay in between. The length of the CDR3 is 15 residues. The CDR3 here is CASSLSSLGTDTQYF. For the CDR3, the DNA is TGTGCCAGCAGCTTATCTTCGCTGGGCACAGATACGCAGTATTTT.

CDR3 nucleotides: TGTGCCAGCAGCTCCATCCCTGAGTTAACGGGAGATTCACCCCTCCACTTT. Its translation: CASSSIPELTGDSPLHF. The chain joins TRBV5-8 to TRBJ1-6; unclear D gene. V lost 3 bases and J lost 8, with 21 bases in between. The CDR3 contains 17 residues. Germline loops: CDR1 SGHTS, CDR2 YDEGEE.

V is TRBV12-5 and J is TRBJ2-2; 9 bases map to TRBD2. V lost 7 bases to trimming and J lost 3 bases; unmatched junction nucleotides: 6. Germline CDR1 and CDR2: LGHNT and FRNRAP. CDR3 length: 15 amino acids. CDR3 residues: CASAKAGGHTGELFF. CDR3 coding DNA: TGTGCTAGTGCTAAAGCGGGGGGCCACACCGGGGAGCTGTTTTTT.

V is TRBV21-1 and J is TRBJ2-7; the table's D call TRBD1 went unverified against the DNA. TRBV21-1 is classified as a pseudogene. This CDR3 is built from 14 residues. CDR3 DNA sequence: TGTGCCAGCAGGGACACCTCCAGAGTCTACGAGCAGTACTTC. This encodes CASRDTSRVYEQYF.

The J gene is TRBJ1-1, the V gene TRBV7-9; D is uncertain. Trimming left V 0 bases short and J 1 base short, with 6 bases between. The CDR3 covers 14 residues. CDR1 and CDR2 from the germline V gene are SEHNR and FQNEAQ (reference sequence). CDR3 residues: CASSLAMGNTEAFF. The CDR3 bases are TGTGCCAGCAGCTTAGCGATGGGGAACACTGAAGCTTTCTTT.

V usage is TRBV3-1 and J usage is TRBJ1-5, with unresolved D. Per germline, CDR1 LGHDT and CDR2 YNNKEL (reference sequence). V was pared by 6 bases and J by 2 bases, with 8 bases between. The CDR3 covers 13 residues. CDR3 bases: TGTGCCAGCAGTGGCAGTCGCAATCAGCCCCAGCATTTT. This codes for CASSGSRNQPQHF.

The CDR3 sequence: CASRETGLVEAFF. CDR3 nucleotides: TGTGCCAGCAGAGAGACAGGGCTAGTTGAAGCTTTCTTT. V is TRBV2 and J is TRBJ1-1, with 7 nucleotides matching TRBD1. Germline lookup yields CDR1 SNHLY and CDR2 FYNNEI. This CDR3 spans 13 amino acids. Trimming removed 6 bases from V and 7 bases from J; junction bases left unmatched: 8.

In this sample, this clonotype turned up a few times. The chain employs TRBV7-2 and TRBJ2-7; D ambiguous. The CDR3 has 12 residues. CDR1 is SGHTA, CDR2 FQGNSA, per germline. Trimming removed 5 bases from V and 0 bases from J, with 5 bases in between. The CDR3 spells CASSPSSYEQYF. In DNA form, the CDR3 reads TGTGCCAGCAGCCCCTCCTCCTACGAGCAGTACTTC.

The chain links TRBV7-9 to TRBJ2-7, with TRBD1 as a possible D gene (6 bases). CDR3 length equals 14 residues. From germline, CDR1 is SEHNR and CDR2 FQNEAQ (reference sequence). Deletions cut 5 bases from V and 0 bases from J, with 11 bases between. DNA for the CDR3: TGTGCCAGCAGCCGGAGACAGGACTCCTACGAGCAGTACTTC. It codes for CASSRRQDSYEQYF.

The CDR3 reads CATGARTNQPQHF. CDR3 DNA: TGTGCCACCGGTGCGAGGACGAATCAGCCCCAGCATTTT. The chain links TRBV15 to TRBJ1-5, with unresolved D. The CDR3 extends over 13 amino acids. CDR1 and CDR2 from the germline V gene are LNHNV and YYDKDF (reference sequence). V was clipped by 8 bases and J by 4 bases, with 12 bases between them. Variable domain in full (rest from reference TRBV15 and TRBJ1-5): DAMVIQNPRYQVTQFGKPVTLSCSQTLNHNVMYWYQQKSSQAPKLLFHYYDKDFNNEADTPDNFQSRRPNTSFCFLDIRSPGLGDTAMYLCATGARTNQPQHFGDGTRLSIL.

This chain connects TRBV6-1 to TRBJ1-5; the match to TRBD1 covers 7 bases. The V segment lost 8 bases and the J segment 6 bases; nucleotides outside the gene matches: 7. The length of the CDR3 is 13 residues. The V gene's germline CDR1 is MNHNS and CDR2 SASEGT. CDR3 sequence: CASFPGGGQPQHF. DNA for the CDR3: TGTGCCAGCTTTCCAGGGGGAGGTCAGCCCCAGCATTTT.